The 20 T cell receptor beta chains presented below share a single source sample, sequenced in a study of blood T cell repertoires in COVID-19. The method was immunoSEQ multiplex PCR; TCRdb's version includes in-frame clones alone and lacks a portion of them. The sample lists about 140,000 clones; more than 75% were seen once. Sequencing was done on a sample of peripheral blood. All receptors come from a man aged 55-75 years with acute or convalescent COVID-19.

V gene TRBV28 combines with J gene TRBJ2-1; 13 nucleotides agree with TRBD2. Germline loops: CDR1 MDHEN, CDR2 SYDVKM. V lost 3 bases and J lost 5; bases outside the gene matches: 10. The CDR3 loop spans 18 amino acids. The CDR3 nucleotides are TGTGCCAGCAGTTTCTTACTAGCGGGAGGGATTCCCGACAATGAGCAGTTCTTC. It yields the protein CASSFLLAGGIPDNEQFF.

The chain couples TRBV5-6 to TRBJ1-2; D possibly corresponds to TRBD1 (5 bases). CDR3 length equals 15 residues. V lost 4 bases and J 3 bases, leaving 16 bases between the germline ends. Germline V CDR1 and CDR2: SGHDT, YYEEEE. The CDR3 is CASSVRGGDYYGYTF. The DNA for the CDR3 is TGTGCCAGCAGCGTGAGGGGAGGGGACTACTATGGCTACACCTTC.

The rearrangement joins TRBV18 to TRBJ2-2; weak D call: TRBD2 (5 bases). The CDR3 is 18 residues long. Germline CDR1 KGHSH, CDR2 LQKENI. V lost 6 bases and J 2 bases, leaving 22 bases between the germline ends. For the CDR3, the DNA is TGTGCCAGCTCGGCCCAGAGCCTCGGACTCTCCAACACCGGGGAGCTGTTTTTT. Translating gives CASSAQSLGLSNTGELFF.

A note on this clone: Germline and junction disagree at one end, which may indicate a read error. CDR3 nucleotide sequence: TGTGCCAGCAGCTCTCCTGCGACAGACACGCAGTATTTT. This translates into CASSSPATDTQYF. This chain uses TRBV7-9 with TRBJ2-3, with TRBD1 as a possible D gene (5 bases). The CDR3 is 13 amino acids. Germline assignment: CDR1 SEHNR and CDR2 FQNEAQ (reference sequence). The entire variable domain, with the rest obtained from reference TRBV7-9 and TRBJ2-3, is as follows: DTGVSQNPRHKITKRGQNVTFRCDPISEHNRLYWYRQTLGQGPEFLTYFQNEAQLEKSRLLSDRFSAERPKGSFSTLEIQRTEQGDSAMYLCASSSPATDTQYFGPGTRLTVL.

This chain uses TRBV20-1 with TRBJ2-7; D might be TRBD1 (5 bases). The germline V gene has CDR1 DFQATT and CDR2 SNEGSKA (reference sequence). Trimming shortened V by 6 bases and J by 7 bases, and 13 bases separated the two germline ends. This CDR3 comprises 11 residues. For the CDR3, the DNA is TGCAGTGCGATTCTAAGGGGAGAGCAGTACTTC. Translating gives CSAILRGEQYF.

CDR3 sequence (DNA): TGCAGCGCCAGAGCGGGAAACTCTGGAAACACCATATATTTT. Residues: CSARAGNSGNTIYF. The rearrangement uses TRBV29-1 and TRBJ1-3; D remains ambiguous. CDR1 is SQVTM and CDR2 is ANQGSEA in the germline V gene. The V gene lost 7 bases and the J gene lost 0 bases, with 13 bases spanning the gap. The CDR3 has 14 residues.

For this clone: Other DNA sequences in this sample translate to the same CDR3. The rearrangement joins TRBV3-1 (or the pseudogene TRBV3-2) to TRBJ2-7, with D possibly matching TRBD1 (6 bases). Trimming pared 3 bases from V and 4 bases from J, leaving 10 bases between. CDR3 size: 13 residues. Germline CDR1 reads LGHDT; CDR2 reads YNNKEL (reference sequence). CDR3 coding DNA: TGTGCCAGCAGCCAGGGCACAGGGTACGAGCAGTACTTC. This encodes CASSQGTGYEQYF.

The sample holds one count of this clone. The chain couples TRBV5-4 to TRBJ1-2, with D possibly being TRBD1 (5 bases). The germline V gene has CDR1 SGHNT and CDR2 YYREEE (reference sequence). CDR3 size: 13 residues. V lost 4 bases and J 8 bases, leaving 15 bases between the germline ends. For the CDR3, the DNA is TGTGCCAGCAGCCTTGCGGGACCTGGGGGCTACACCTTC. This sequence encodes CASSLAGPGGYTF.

The chain couples TRBV28 to TRBJ1-2; 7 bases fit TRBD1. Germline lookup yields CDR1 MDHEN and CDR2 SYDVKM. The CDR3 runs 14 residues. J gave up 3 bases and V 4 bases, and 5 bases lay outside the gene matches. For the CDR3, the DNA is TGTGCCAGCAGTTCCCGACAGGGATACTATGGCTACACCTTC. Its translation is CASSSRQGYYGYTF.

The V and J genes are TRBV9 and TRBJ1-2; TRBD1 matches 9 bases. This CDR3 contains 16 residues. Germline-derived CDR1 and CDR2 are SGDLS and YYNGEE. The ends lost 2 bases at V and 6 bases at J; junction bases unmatched: 11. The CDR3 DNA is TGTGCCAGCAGCGTTGGGATGGACAGGGGAATGGATGGCTACACCTTC. Translated, it gives CASSVGMDRGMDGYTF.

V is TRBV6-5 and J is TRBJ2-3; D may be TRBD2 (6 bases). The germline V and J ends were trimmed by 8 bases and 2 bases, with 17 bases remaining between them. Germline CDR1 reads MNHEY; CDR2 reads SVGAGI. This CDR3 comprises 15 residues. The CDR3 loop reads CASGGYAGTTDTQYF. The CDR3 DNA reads TGTGCCAGCGGGGGGTATGCAGGTACCACAGATACGCAGTATTTT.

The table lists this clone with a few counts. The V and J genes are TRBV6-2 or TRBV6-3 and TRBJ1-6; 7 bases are a match to TRBD1. Germline-derived CDR1 and CDR2 are MNHEY and SVGEGT. This CDR3 is built from 15 residues. After removal of 6 bases from V and 6 bases from J, the junction contained 8 bases not matched to a gene. The CDR3, as DNA: TGTGCCAGCAGCCTCGAGGGGGCGACTAATTCACCCCTCCACTTT. It codes for CASSLEGATNSPLHF.

The rearrangement joins TRBV30 to TRBJ2-7; D may be TRBD2 (6 bases). The CDR3 is made up of 15 amino acids. Trimming shortened V by 4 bases and J by 3 bases, and 19 bases separated the two germline ends. The V gene's germline CDR1 is GTSNPN and CDR2 SVGIG (reference sequence). For the CDR3, the DNA is TGTGCCTGGACTTCTAGCAGGACTATATACTACGAGCAGTACTTC. This encodes CAWTSSRTIYYEQYF.

This clone appeared a few times. The chain couples TRBV19 to TRBJ2-7, with TRBD1 matching 9 bases. The V segment lost 1 base and the J segment 1 base; nucleotides outside the gene matches: 5. This CDR3 spans 16 amino acids. Germline CDR1 LNHDA, CDR2 SQIVND (reference sequence). CDR3 in amino acids: CASSIGGQGISYEQYF. The DNA of the CDR3 is TGTGCCAGTAGTATAGGAGGACAGGGGATATCCTACGAGCAGTACTTC.

The sample holds a few counts of this clone. The chain links TRBV4-1 to TRBJ1-2, with a tentative D call TRBD1 (5 bases). CDR3 length: 15 amino acids. The germline V gene has CDR1 MGHRA and CDR2 YSYEKL. V lost 1 base to trimming and J lost 7 bases, with 16 bases between them. The CDR3 region is CASSQGGEPGRGYTF. The CDR3 region has the DNA TGCGCCAGCAGCCAAGGGGGGGAACCCGGACGTGGCTACACCTTC.

This clone was seen a few times. This sequence joins TRBV7-2 and TRBJ2-5; TRBD2 agrees at 12 bases. This CDR3 is built from 16 residues. CDR1 is SGHTA, CDR2 FQGNSA, per germline. With 3 bases clipped from V and 5 bases from J, the junction kept 7 bases outside the gene matches. The CDR3 DNA reads as TGTGCCAGCAGCTTTTGGACTAGCGGGAATATGGAGACCCAGTACTTC. This sequence encodes CASSFWTSGNMETQYF.

This clone is a singleton in its sample. The chain combines TRBV10-1 with TRBJ2-1; 12 nucleotides agree with TRBD2. In germline, CDR1 is WNHNN, CDR2 SYGVQD (reference sequence). The CDR3 runs 15 residues. Unmatched junction bases numbered 7, after V lost 6 bases and J lost 7 bases. CDR3 in amino acids: CASSPSGRAGNEQFF. The CDR3 DNA reads as TGCGCCAGCAGCCCTAGCGGGAGGGCCGGTAATGAGCAGTTCTTC.

V usage is TRBV27 and J usage is TRBJ1-5; 9 bases fit TRBD1. The CDR3 runs 14 residues. In germline, CDR1 is MNHEY, CDR2 SMNVEV (reference sequence). J was trimmed by 7 bases and V by 4 bases; bases with no gene match: 5. The CDR3 DNA sequence: TGTGCCAGCAGTTCAACAGGGGGCGGGCAGCCCCAGCATTTT. Amino acids: CASSSTGGGQPQHF.

This clone appeared a single time. The junction departs from the called germline gene at one end, perhaps through a read error. V is TRBV18 and J is TRBJ1-1; D call uncertain. This CDR3 is 12 amino acids long. Germline assignment: CDR1 KGHSH and CDR2 LQKENI. CDR3 sequence (DNA): TGTGCCAGCTCACCCAGTCCTTTCCTCTCTTCCTTT. Translation: CASSPSPFLSSF.

The V gene is TRBV9, the J gene TRBJ2-7; D is uncertain. The germline V gene has CDR1 SGDLS and CDR2 YYNGEE. This CDR3 spans 13 amino acids. V shed 4 bases and J shed 2 bases, with 10 bases lying between them. CDR3: CASSMTPTYEQYF. CDR3 in DNA: TGTGCCAGCAGCATGACACCTACCTACGAGCAGTACTTC.